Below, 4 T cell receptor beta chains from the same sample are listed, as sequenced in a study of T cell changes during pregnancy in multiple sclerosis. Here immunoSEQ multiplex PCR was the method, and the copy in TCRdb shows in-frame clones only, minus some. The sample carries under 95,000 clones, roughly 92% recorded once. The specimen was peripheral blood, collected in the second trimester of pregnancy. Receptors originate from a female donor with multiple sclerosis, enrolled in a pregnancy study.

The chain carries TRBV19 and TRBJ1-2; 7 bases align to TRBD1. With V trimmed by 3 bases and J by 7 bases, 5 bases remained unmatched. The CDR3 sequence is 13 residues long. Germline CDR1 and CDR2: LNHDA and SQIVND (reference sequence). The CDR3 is CASSIQEGAGYTF. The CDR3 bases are TGTGCCAGTAGTATCCAAGAGGGGGCTGGCTACACCTTC.

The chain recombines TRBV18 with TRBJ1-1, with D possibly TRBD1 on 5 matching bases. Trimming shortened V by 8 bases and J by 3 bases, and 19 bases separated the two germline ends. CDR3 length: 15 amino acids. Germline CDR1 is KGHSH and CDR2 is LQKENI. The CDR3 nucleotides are TGTGCCAGCACGAAGACCAGGGTTATGGACACTGAAGCTTTCTTT. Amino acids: CASTKTRVMDTEAFF.

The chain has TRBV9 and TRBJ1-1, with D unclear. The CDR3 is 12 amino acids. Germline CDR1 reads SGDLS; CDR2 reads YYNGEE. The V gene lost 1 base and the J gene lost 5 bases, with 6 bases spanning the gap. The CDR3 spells CASSVLETEAFF. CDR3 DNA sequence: TGTGCCAGCAGCGTATTGGAGACTGAAGCTTTCTTT. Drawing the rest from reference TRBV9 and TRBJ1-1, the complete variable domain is DSGVTQTPKHLITATGQRVTLRCSPRSGDLSVYWYQQSLDQGLQFLIQYYNGEERAKGNILERFSAQQFPDLHSELNLSSLELGDSALYFCASSVLETEAFFGQGTRLTVV.

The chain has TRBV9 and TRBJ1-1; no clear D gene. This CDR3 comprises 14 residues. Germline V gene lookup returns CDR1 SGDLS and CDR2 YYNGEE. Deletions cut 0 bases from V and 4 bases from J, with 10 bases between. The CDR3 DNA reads TGTGCCAGCAGCGTAGGTCCTTACGGCACTGAAGCTTTCTTT. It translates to CASSVGPYGTEAFF. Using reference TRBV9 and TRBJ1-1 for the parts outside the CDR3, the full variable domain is DSGVTQTPKHLITATGQRVTLRCSPRSGDLSVYWYQQSLDQGLQFLIQYYNGEERAKGNILERFSAQQFPDLHSELNLSSLELGDSALYFCASSVGPYGTEAFFGQGTRLTVV.